Listed below are T cell receptor beta chains from one sample, sequenced in a study of T cell changes during pregnancy in multiple sclerosis. The assay was immunoSEQ multiplex PCR, and TCRdb's table has in-frame clones only and misses some. The data show more than 20,000 clones, with 90% to 95% seen just once and roughly 7.4% held by the top ten. The specimen comprised CD8+ T cells from peripheral blood mononuclear cells, sampled in the third trimester of pregnancy. Every receptor here comes from a female donor with multiple sclerosis, enrolled in a pregnancy study. Each CDR3 is given with its conserved first and last residue. The D gene is left open where the match is weak. Clone size, where shown, is once, few, many, or a class for clones that have expanded.

CDR3nt: TGTGCCAGCTCCTCCGGGGGGGAGTACGAGCAGTACTTC
CDR3aa: CASSSGGEYEQYF
abundance: .
j_gene: TRBJ2-7
len: 13
d_gene: TRBD2
v_gene: TRBV7-6

CDR3nt: TGTGCCAGCAGCGTAGTATCTGGACGGACGGGGGTTGAAGCTTTCTTT
CDR3aa: CASSVVSGRTGVEAFF
abundance: .
j_gene: TRBJ1-1
len: 16
d_gene: .
v_gene: TRBV9

CDR3nt: TGTGCCAGCAGCGTCGGGGAGAATGAGCAGTTCTTC
CDR3aa: CASSVGENEQFF
abundance: .
j_gene: TRBJ2-1
len: 12
d_gene: .
v_gene: TRBV9

CDR3nt: TGTGCCAGCAGCCAAGATGGGTGGCGGGGGATGAGCACAGATACGCAGTATTTT
CDR3aa: CASSQDGWRGMSTDTQYF
abundance: .
j_gene: TRBJ2-3
len: 18
d_gene: TRBD2
v_gene: TRBV14

CDR3nt: TGTGCCAGCAGTGAGACAGGAGGATCTAGCTCCTACAATGAGCAGTTCTTC
CDR3aa: CASSETGGSSSYNEQFF
abundance: .
j_gene: TRBJ2-1
len: 17
d_gene: .
v_gene: TRBV2

CDR3nt: TGTGCCTGGAGTCCGGGTAGCAGCACTGAAGCTTTCTTT
CDR3aa: CAWSPGSSTEAFF
abundance: .
j_gene: TRBJ1-1
len: 13
d_gene: .
v_gene: TRBV30

CDR3nt: TGTGCCAGCAGTGCGGACAGGCCAGCAACTAATGAAAAACTGTTTTTT
CDR3aa: CASSADRPATNEKLFF
abundance: .
j_gene: TRBJ1-4
len: 16
d_gene: TRBD1
v_gene: TRBV6-1

CDR3nt: TGCGCCAGCAGCCCAAGTCAGGGGCCCTACAATGAGCAGTTCTTC
CDR3aa: CASSPSQGPYNEQFF
abundance: .
j_gene: TRBJ2-1
len: 15
d_gene: .
v_gene: TRBV4-3

CDR3nt: TGTGCCAGCAGTCCCCGGGACAGGCCTCTGGACGAGCAGTACTTC
CDR3aa: CASSPRDRPLDEQYF
abundance: .
j_gene: TRBJ2-7
len: 15
d_gene: TRBD1
v_gene: TRBV27

CDR3nt: TGTGCCAGCAGGCAGGACAGGGATAACTTCTACGAGCAGTACTTC
CDR3aa: CASRQDRDNFYEQYF
abundance: .
j_gene: TRBJ2-7
len: 15
d_gene: TRBD1
v_gene: TRBV28

CDR3nt: TGTGCCAGCAGTTTGACAGACAACACTGAAGCTTTCTTT
CDR3aa: CASSLTDNTEAFF
abundance: .
j_gene: TRBJ1-1
len: 13
d_gene: .
v_gene: TRBV27

CDR3nt: TGTGCCAGCAGCTTAGCCTCACTCGGGGATGAGCAGTTCTTC
CDR3aa: CASSLASLGDEQFF
abundance: once
j_gene: TRBJ2-1
len: 14
d_gene: .
v_gene: TRBV7-9

CDR3nt: TGTGCCAGCAGTTTAGTCCCAAAGAGCTCCTACGAGCAGTACTTC
CDR3aa: CASSLVPKSSYEQYF
abundance: .
j_gene: TRBJ2-7
len: 15
d_gene: .
v_gene: TRBV28

CDR3nt: TGTGCCAGCAGTTTCGGGACTGAAGCTTTCTTT
CDR3aa: CASSFGTEAFF
abundance: .
j_gene: TRBJ1-1
len: 11
d_gene: .
v_gene: TRBV6-6

CDR3nt: TGCGCCAGCAGCACCCTATCTGGGACAGGGTATTCGGAGACCCAGTACTTC
CDR3aa: CASSTLSGTGYSETQYF
abundance: .
j_gene: TRBJ2-5
len: 17
d_gene: TRBD1
v_gene: TRBV5-1

CDR3nt: TGCGCCAGCAGCTATAGACAGGGGCTGAACACTGAAGCTTTCTTT
CDR3aa: CASSYRQGLNTEAFF
abundance: .
j_gene: TRBJ1-1
len: 15
d_gene: TRBD1
v_gene: TRBV5-1

CDR3nt: TGCGCCAGCAGCCGGACAGATACTAGCACAGATACGCAGTATTTT
CDR3aa: CASSRTDTSTDTQYF
abundance: .
j_gene: TRBJ2-3
len: 15
d_gene: .
v_gene: TRBV4-1

CDR3nt: TGTGCTAGTGGGGCGACTAGCGGGGGGGGAACAGATACGCAGTATTTT
CDR3aa: CASGATSGGGTDTQYF
abundance: .
j_gene: TRBJ2-3
len: 16
d_gene: TRBD2
v_gene: TRBV12-5

CDR3nt: TGTGCCAGCAGCCGGGGGGTACCGGGACAGGACTCGTATTTCTTCGAGCAGTTCTTC
CDR3aa: CASSRGVPGQDSYFFEQFF
abundance: .
j_gene: TRBJ2-1
len: 19
d_gene: .
v_gene: TRBV7-9

CDR3nt: TGTGCCAGCAGTTGGGACAGGGGGTTCACTGAAGCTTTCTTT
CDR3aa: CASSWDRGFTEAFF
abundance: .
j_gene: TRBJ1-1
len: 14
d_gene: TRBD1
v_gene: TRBV28

CDR3nt: TGTGCCAGCACCCTGACTATCCGGGGGGAGCAGTACTTC
CDR3aa: CASTLTIRGEQYF
abundance: .
j_gene: TRBJ2-7
len: 13
d_gene: .
v_gene: TRBV28

CDR3nt: TGTGCCAGCAGCCCCTACCGGCAGGATGGAAACACCATATATTTT
CDR3aa: CASSPYRQDGNTIYF
abundance: .
j_gene: TRBJ1-3
len: 15
d_gene: .
v_gene: TRBV14

CDR3nt: TGTGCCAGCAGTCCCCAGGGACAGCCCACCTACGAGCAGTACTTC
CDR3aa: CASSPQGQPTYEQYF
abundance: .
j_gene: TRBJ2-7
len: 15
d_gene: TRBD1
v_gene: TRBV27

CDR3nt: TGTGCCACTCGACAGGCCGACTCCTACGAGCAGTACTTC
CDR3aa: CATRQADSYEQYF
abundance: .
j_gene: TRBJ2-7
len: 13
d_gene: .
v_gene: TRBV7-6

CDR3nt: TGTGCCAGCAGTCCGGACAGGGACGATGAGCAGTTCTTC
CDR3aa: CASSPDRDDEQFF
abundance: .
j_gene: TRBJ2-1
len: 13
d_gene: TRBD1
v_gene: TRBV27

CDR3nt: TGCGCCAGCAGTGGTCGTAACAGGGAGACCCAGTACTTC
CDR3aa: CASSGRNRETQYF
abundance: medium-sized
j_gene: TRBJ2-5
len: 13
d_gene: .
v_gene: TRBV5-1

CDR3nt: TGTGCCACCGCGGACTCTTTGAGAAACACAGATACGCAGTATTTT
CDR3aa: CATADSLRNTDTQYF
abundance: .
j_gene: TRBJ2-3
len: 15
d_gene: .
v_gene: TRBV27

CDR3nt: TGTGCCAGCAGTCCCCAACCAGGGCGGAACACTGAAGCTTTCTTT
CDR3aa: CASSPQPGRNTEAFF
abundance: .
j_gene: TRBJ1-1
len: 15
d_gene: .
v_gene: TRBV27

CDR3nt: TGTGCTAGTGGTGGATCCCAGGGGAACTATGGCTACACCTTC
CDR3aa: CASGGSQGNYGYTF
abundance: once
j_gene: TRBJ1-2
len: 14
d_gene: .
v_gene: TRBV12-5

CDR3nt: TGTGCCAGCAGCTCCCTCCTCAGGCTGGGGGCTTGGGAGACCCAGTACTTC
CDR3aa: CASSSLLRLGAWETQYF
abundance: .
j_gene: TRBJ2-5
len: 17
d_gene: .
v_gene: TRBV7-2

CDR3nt: TGTGCCAGCAGCCCGGGATTGATGAACACTGAAGCTTTCTTT
CDR3aa: CASSPGLMNTEAFF
abundance: few
j_gene: TRBJ1-1
len: 14
d_gene: .
v_gene: TRBV5-5

CDR3nt: TGTGCCAGCAGGGGGGACAGGGGAGTAACTGAAGCTTTCTTT
CDR3aa: CASRGDRGVTEAFF
abundance: .
j_gene: TRBJ1-1
len: 14
d_gene: TRBD1
v_gene: TRBV28

CDR3nt: TGTGCCAGCAGCTTAATGGGAGGGGGCTACGAGCAGTACTTC
CDR3aa: CASSLMGGGYEQYF
abundance: .
j_gene: TRBJ2-7
len: 14
d_gene: .
v_gene: TRBV7-3

CDR3nt: TGTGCCACCAGCAGGTCCGAGTTCTCCTACGAGCAGTACTTC
CDR3aa: CATSRSEFSYEQYF
abundance: .
j_gene: TRBJ2-7
len: 14
d_gene: .
v_gene: TRBV15

CDR3nt: TGTGCCAGCAGTCCGACAGTGGGATATGAAAAACTGTTTTTT
CDR3aa: CASSPTVGYEKLFF
abundance: .
j_gene: TRBJ1-4
len: 14
d_gene: .
v_gene: TRBV11-2

CDR3nt: TGTGCCAGCAGCTTAGCGCAGGGTATCCTGGAGACCCAGTACTTC
CDR3aa: CASSLAQGILETQYF
abundance: .
j_gene: TRBJ2-5
len: 15
d_gene: .
v_gene: TRBV7-7

CDR3nt: TGTGCCAGCAGCTTAGGGGTTCTAGCTGGCGAGCAGTACTTC
CDR3aa: CASSLGVLAGEQYF
abundance: .
j_gene: TRBJ2-7
len: 14
d_gene: .
v_gene: TRBV7-2

CDR3nt: TGCGCCAGCAGCCAAGATCGGGGGACAGGGGGCGCGGGTGGCTACACCTTC
CDR3aa: CASSQDRGTGGAGGYTF
abundance: .
j_gene: TRBJ1-2
len: 17
d_gene: TRBD1
v_gene: TRBV4-1

CDR3nt: TGTGCCAGCAGCTTAAACCCAGGGGTCGGGTATGGCTACACCTTC
CDR3aa: CASSLNPGVGYGYTF
abundance: .
j_gene: TRBJ1-2
len: 15
d_gene: .
v_gene: TRBV7-6

CDR3nt: TGTGCCAGCAGCTTCCCACTCGCGGAGGGAAGCACCGGGGAGCTGTTTTTT
CDR3aa: CASSFPLAEGSTGELFF
abundance: .
j_gene: TRBJ2-2
len: 17
d_gene: .
v_gene: TRBV7-6

CDR3nt: TGCGCCAGCAGCCAAGAATCGGGGGGCGCCTACGAGCAGTACTTC
CDR3aa: CASSQESGGAYEQYF
abundance: .
j_gene: TRBJ2-7
len: 15
d_gene: .
v_gene: TRBV7-9

CDR3nt: TGTGCCAGCAGTGAAGTTAACGGGGGAAACACCGGGGAGCTGTTTTTT
CDR3aa: CASSEVNGGNTGELFF
abundance: .
j_gene: TRBJ2-2
len: 16
d_gene: .
v_gene: TRBV2

CDR3nt: TGTGCCAGCAGTTTATCTGAAGCGGGAGAACAGTTCTTC
CDR3aa: CASSLSEAGEQFF
abundance: .
j_gene: TRBJ2-1
len: 13
d_gene: TRBD2
v_gene: TRBV27

CDR3nt: TGCAGCGTCGAGGGGGGGGAACACACTGAAGCTTTCTTT
CDR3aa: CSVEGGEHTEAFF
abundance: .
j_gene: TRBJ1-1
len: 13
d_gene: .
v_gene: TRBV29-1

CDR3nt: TGCGCCAGCAGCCAAGATTTCTCGGTGACAGGATACTATGGCTACACCTTC
CDR3aa: CASSQDFSVTGYYGYTF
abundance: .
j_gene: TRBJ1-2
len: 17
d_gene: .
v_gene: TRBV4-3

CDR3nt: TGTGCCAGCAGCTTAAGCAACAGTCCCTACGAGCAGTACTTC
CDR3aa: CASSLSNSPYEQYF
abundance: .
j_gene: TRBJ2-7
len: 14
d_gene: .
v_gene: TRBV7-9

CDR3nt: TGTGCCAGCAGCGAAACTCGGTGGGACAACAATTCACCCCTCCACTTT
CDR3aa: CASSETRWDNNSPLHF
abundance: .
j_gene: TRBJ1-6
len: 16
d_gene: .
v_gene: TRBV2

CDR3nt: TGTGCCAGCAGCTCAACTAGCGGGGGGATCTCCTACGAGCAGTACTTC
CDR3aa: CASSSTSGGISYEQYF
abundance: .
j_gene: TRBJ2-7
len: 16
d_gene: TRBD2
v_gene: TRBV7-9

CDR3nt: TGTGCCAGCGTGACAGGGGGTGGTCGGCGCTCCTATAATTCACCCCTCCACTTT
CDR3aa: CASVTGGGRRSYNSPLHF
abundance: .
j_gene: TRBJ1-6
len: 18
d_gene: .
v_gene: TRBV21-1

CDR3nt: TGTGCCAGCAGCGTAGCTCCGACTAGGGTATTTTATGAGCAGTTCTTC
CDR3aa: CASSVAPTRVFYEQFF
abundance: few
j_gene: TRBJ2-1
len: 16
d_gene: .
v_gene: TRBV9

CDR3nt: TGTGCCAGCAGCTTCCAAGGGGTAGCGGGGGACCAGTATTTT
CDR3aa: CASSFQGVAGDQYF
abundance: .
j_gene: TRBJ2-3
len: 14
d_gene: TRBD2
v_gene: TRBV9

CDR3nt: TGTGCCAGCAGTCCTCACTACTTCGTAGGCACTGAAGCTTTCTTT
CDR3aa: CASSPHYFVGTEAFF
abundance: .
j_gene: TRBJ1-1
len: 15
d_gene: .
v_gene: TRBV6-5